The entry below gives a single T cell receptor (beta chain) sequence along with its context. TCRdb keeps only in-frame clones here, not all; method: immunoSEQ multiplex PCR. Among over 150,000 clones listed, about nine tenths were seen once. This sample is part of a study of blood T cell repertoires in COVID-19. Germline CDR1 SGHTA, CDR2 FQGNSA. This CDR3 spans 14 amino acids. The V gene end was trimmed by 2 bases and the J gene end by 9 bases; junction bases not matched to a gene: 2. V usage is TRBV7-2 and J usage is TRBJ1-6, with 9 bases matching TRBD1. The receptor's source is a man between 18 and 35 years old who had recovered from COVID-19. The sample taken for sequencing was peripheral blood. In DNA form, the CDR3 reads TGTGCCAGCAGCTTAATACAGGGGGCTTCACCCCTCCACTTT. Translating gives CASSLIQGASPLHF.